Below, one T cell receptor beta chain is given with its context. The data are from a study of blood T cell repertoires in COVID-19. The V and J ends lost 0 bases and 2 bases respectively, with 15 bases between them. The CDR3 length is 16 residues. Germline V CDR1 and CDR2: SGHRS, YFSETQ. Original data processing: Using reference gene primer amplification, nucleated cell counts were estimated. Profiled with immunoSEQ multiplex PCR; TCRdb holds only in-frame clones, not every one. For V, J and clone size, that table is used; D and trimming come from the DNA. Of over 200,000 clones in the sample, approximately 82% are singletons; the top ten hold roughly 5%.

The J gene is TRBJ2-7, the V gene TRBV5-1; possibly TRBD2 for D (6 bases). Source material: peripheral blood. The source is an elderly man with acute or convalescent COVID-19. The CDR3 DNA reads as TGCGCCAGCAGCTTGGTTCCTAGCGAGGGTACCTACGAGCAGTACTTC. Amino acid sequence: CASSLVPSEGTYEQYF.